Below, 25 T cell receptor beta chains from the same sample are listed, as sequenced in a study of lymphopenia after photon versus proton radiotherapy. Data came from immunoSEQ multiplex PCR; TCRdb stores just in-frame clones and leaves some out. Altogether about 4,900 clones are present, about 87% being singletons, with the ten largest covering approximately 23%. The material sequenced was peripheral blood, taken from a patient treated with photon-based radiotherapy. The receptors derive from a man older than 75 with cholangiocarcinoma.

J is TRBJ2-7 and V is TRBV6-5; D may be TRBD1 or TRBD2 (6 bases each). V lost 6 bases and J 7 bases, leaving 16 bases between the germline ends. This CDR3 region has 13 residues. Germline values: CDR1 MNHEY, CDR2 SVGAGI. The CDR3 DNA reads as TGTGCCAGCAGCCTACTCCAGGGGAGGGAGCAGTACTTC. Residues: CASSLLQGREQYF.

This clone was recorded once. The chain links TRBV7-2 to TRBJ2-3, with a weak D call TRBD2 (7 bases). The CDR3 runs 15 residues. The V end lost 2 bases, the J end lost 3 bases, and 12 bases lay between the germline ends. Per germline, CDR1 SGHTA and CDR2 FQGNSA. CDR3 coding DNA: TGTGCCAGCAGCTTAATGAGGGGGGGAACAGATACGCAGTATTTT. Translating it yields CASSLMRGGTDTQYF.

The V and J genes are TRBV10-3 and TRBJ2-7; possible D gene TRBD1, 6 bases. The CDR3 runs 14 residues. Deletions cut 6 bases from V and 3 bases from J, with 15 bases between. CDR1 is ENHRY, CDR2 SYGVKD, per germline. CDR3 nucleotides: TGTGCCATCAGGGCCGACAGGCGCATCTACGAGCAGTACTTC. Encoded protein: CAIRADRRIYEQYF.

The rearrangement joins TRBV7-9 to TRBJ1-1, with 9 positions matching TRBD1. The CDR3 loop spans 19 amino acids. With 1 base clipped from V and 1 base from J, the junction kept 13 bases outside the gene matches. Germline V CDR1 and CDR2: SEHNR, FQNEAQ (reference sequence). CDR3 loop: CASSLGSGTGYLPNTEAFF. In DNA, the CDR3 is TGTGCCAGCAGCTTAGGTTCCGGGACAGGGTACCTACCGAACACTGAAGCTTTCTTT.

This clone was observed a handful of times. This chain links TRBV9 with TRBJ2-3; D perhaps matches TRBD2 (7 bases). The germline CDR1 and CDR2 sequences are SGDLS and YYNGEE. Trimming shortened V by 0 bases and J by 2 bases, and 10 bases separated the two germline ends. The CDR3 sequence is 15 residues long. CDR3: CASSVAGGLTDTQYF. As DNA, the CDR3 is TGTGCCAGCAGCGTAGCCGGGGGGCTCACAGATACGCAGTATTTT. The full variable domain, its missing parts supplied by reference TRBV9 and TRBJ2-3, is DSGVTQTPKHLITATGQRVTLRCSPRSGDLSVYWYQQSLDQGLQFLIQYYNGEERAKGNILERFSAQQFPDLHSELNLSSLELGDSALYFCASSVAGGLTDTQYFGPGTRLTVL.

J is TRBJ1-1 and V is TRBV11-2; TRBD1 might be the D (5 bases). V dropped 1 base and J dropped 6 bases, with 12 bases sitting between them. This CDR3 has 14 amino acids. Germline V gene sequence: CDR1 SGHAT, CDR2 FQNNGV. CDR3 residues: CASSLAGTGAEAFF. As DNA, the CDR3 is TGTGCCAGCAGCTTAGCTGGGACGGGGGCTGAAGCTTTCTTT.

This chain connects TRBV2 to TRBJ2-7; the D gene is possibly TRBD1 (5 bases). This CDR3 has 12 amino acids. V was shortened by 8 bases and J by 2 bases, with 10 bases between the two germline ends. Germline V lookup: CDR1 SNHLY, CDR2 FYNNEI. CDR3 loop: CASDSDTYEQYF. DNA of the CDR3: TGTGCCAGCGACAGTGATACCTACGAGCAGTACTTC. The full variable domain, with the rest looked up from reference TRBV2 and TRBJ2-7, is EPEVTQTPSHQVTQMGQEVILRCVPISNHLYFYWYRQILGQKVEFLVSFYNNEISEKSEIFDDQFSVERPDGSNFTLKIRSTKLEDSAMYFCASDSDTYEQYFGPGTRLTVT.

The CDR3 here is CASTTGGFSPLHF. For the CDR3, the DNA is TGTGCCAGCACCACAGGGGGCTTTTCACCCCTCCACTTT. The chain uses TRBV7-2 and TRBJ1-6; 9 bases map to TRBD1. This CDR3 is built from 13 residues. V trimming: 7 bases; J trimming: 9 bases; junction bases outside the gene matches: 4. Germline loops: CDR1 SGHTA, CDR2 FQGNSA.

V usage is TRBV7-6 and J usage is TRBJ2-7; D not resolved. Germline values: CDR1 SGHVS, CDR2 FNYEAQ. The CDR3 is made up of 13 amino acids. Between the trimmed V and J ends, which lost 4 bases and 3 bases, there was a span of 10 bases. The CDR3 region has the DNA TGTGCCAGCAGCTCCGGACCTAACTACGAGCAGTACTTC. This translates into CASSSGPNYEQYF.

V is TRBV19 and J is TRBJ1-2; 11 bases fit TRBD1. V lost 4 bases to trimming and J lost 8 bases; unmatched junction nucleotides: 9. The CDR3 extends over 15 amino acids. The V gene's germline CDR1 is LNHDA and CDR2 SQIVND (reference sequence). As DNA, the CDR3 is TGTGCCAGTAGTACTCCCGGGACAGGGGGAAGAGGCTACACCTTC. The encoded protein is CASSTPGTGGRGYTF.

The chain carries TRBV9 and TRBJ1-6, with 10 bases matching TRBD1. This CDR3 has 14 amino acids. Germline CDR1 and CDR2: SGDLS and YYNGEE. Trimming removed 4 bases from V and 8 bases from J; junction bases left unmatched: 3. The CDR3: CASSRQGADSPLHF. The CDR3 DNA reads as TGTGCCAGCAGCCGACAGGGGGCAGATTCACCCCTCCACTTT.

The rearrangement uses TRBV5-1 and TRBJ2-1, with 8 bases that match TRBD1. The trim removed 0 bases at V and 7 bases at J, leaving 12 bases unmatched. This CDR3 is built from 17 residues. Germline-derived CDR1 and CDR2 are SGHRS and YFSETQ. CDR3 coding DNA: TGCGCCAGCAGCTTGGGAATGGGGACAGGACGCGGGAATGAGCAGTTCTTC. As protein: CASSLGMGTGRGNEQFF.

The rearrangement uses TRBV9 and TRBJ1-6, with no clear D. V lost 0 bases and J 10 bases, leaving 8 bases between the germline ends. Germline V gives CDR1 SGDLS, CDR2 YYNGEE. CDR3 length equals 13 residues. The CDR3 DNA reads TGTGCCAGCAGCGTAGCTCGAGAATCACCCCTCCACTTT. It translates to CASSVARESPLHF.

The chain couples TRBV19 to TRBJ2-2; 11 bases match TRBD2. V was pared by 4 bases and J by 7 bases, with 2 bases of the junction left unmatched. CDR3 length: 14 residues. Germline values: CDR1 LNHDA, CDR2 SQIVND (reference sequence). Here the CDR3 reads CASSTSGGIGELFF. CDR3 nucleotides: TGTGCCAGTAGTACTAGCGGGGGGATCGGGGAGCTGTTTTTT.

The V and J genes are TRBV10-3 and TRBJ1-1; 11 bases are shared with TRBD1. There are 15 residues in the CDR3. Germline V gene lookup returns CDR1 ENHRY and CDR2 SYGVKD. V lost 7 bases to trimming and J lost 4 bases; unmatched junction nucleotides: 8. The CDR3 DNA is TGTGCCATCAAGGCCGGGACAGGGGGTGGCACTGAAGCTTTCTTT. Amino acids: CAIKAGTGGGTEAFF.

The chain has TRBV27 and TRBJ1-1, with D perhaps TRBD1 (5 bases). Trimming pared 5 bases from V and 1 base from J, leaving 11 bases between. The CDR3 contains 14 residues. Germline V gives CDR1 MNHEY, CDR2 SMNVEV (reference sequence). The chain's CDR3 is CASSLEQENTEAFF. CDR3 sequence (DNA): TGTGCCAGCAGTCTAGAACAGGAGAACACTGAAGCTTTCTTT.

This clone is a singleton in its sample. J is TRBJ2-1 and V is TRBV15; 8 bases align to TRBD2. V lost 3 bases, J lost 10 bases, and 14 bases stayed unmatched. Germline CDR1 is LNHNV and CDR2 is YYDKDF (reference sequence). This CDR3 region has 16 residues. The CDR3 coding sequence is TGTGCCACCAGCAGGGCCGGGACTAGGAAGACTCGGGAGCAGTTCTTC. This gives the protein CATSRAGTRKTREQFF.

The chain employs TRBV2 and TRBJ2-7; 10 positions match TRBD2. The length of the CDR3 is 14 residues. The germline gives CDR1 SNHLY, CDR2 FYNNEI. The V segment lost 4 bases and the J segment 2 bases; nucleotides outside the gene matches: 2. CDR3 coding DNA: TGTGCCAGCAGTGTAGCGGGGGGCACCTACGAGCAGTACTTC. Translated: CASSVAGGTYEQYF.

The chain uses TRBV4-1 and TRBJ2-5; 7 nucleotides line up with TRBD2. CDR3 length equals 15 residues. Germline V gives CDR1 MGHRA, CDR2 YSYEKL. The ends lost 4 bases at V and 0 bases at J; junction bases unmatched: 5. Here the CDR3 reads CASSRSGTYQETQYF. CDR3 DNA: TGCGCCAGCAGCCGAAGCGGGACGTACCAAGAGACCCAGTACTTC.

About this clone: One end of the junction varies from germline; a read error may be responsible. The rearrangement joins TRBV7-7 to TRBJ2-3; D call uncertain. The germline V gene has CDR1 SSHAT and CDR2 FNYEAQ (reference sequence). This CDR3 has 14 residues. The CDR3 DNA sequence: TGTGCTAGCAGCTTAGTGGCCCCCCCAGATACGCAGTATTTT. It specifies CASSLVAPPDTQYF.

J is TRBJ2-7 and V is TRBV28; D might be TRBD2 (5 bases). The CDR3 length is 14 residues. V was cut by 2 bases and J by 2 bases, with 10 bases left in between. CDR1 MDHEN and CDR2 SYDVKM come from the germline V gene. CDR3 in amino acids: CASSLGWETYEQYF. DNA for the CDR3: TGTGCCAGCAGTTTAGGATGGGAGACCTACGAGCAGTACTTC.

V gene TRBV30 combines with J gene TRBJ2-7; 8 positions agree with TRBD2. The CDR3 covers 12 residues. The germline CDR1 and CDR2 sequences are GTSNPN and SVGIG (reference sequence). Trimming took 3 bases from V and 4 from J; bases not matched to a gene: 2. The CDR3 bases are TGTGCCTGGAGACCTAGCGGGTACGAGCAGTACTTC. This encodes CAWRPSGYEQYF. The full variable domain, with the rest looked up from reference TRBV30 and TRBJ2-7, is SQTIHQWPATLVQPVGSPLSLECTVEGTSNPNLYWYRQAAGRGLQLLFYSVGIGQISSEVPQNLSASRPQDRQFILSSKKLLLSDSGFYLCAWRPSGYEQYFGPGTRLTVT.

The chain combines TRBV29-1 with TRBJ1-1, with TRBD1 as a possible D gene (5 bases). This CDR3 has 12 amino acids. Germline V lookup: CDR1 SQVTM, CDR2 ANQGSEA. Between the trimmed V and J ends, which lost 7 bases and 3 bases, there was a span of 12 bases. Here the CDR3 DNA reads TGCAGCGCTGCGGGGGGGTACACTGAAGCTTTCTTT. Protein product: CSAAGGYTEAFF.

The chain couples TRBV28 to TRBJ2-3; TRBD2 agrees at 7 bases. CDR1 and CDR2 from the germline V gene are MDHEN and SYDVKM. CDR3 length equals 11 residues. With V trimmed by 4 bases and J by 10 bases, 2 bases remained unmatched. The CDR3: CASSWGGAQYF. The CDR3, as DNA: TGTGCCAGCAGTTGGGGGGGTGCGCAGTATTTT. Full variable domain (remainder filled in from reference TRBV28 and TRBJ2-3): DVKVTQSSRYLVKRTGEKVFLECVQDMDHENMFWYRQDPGLGLRLIYFSYDVKMKEKGDIPEGYSVSREKKERFSLILESASTNQTSMYLCASSWGGAQYFGPGTRLTVL.

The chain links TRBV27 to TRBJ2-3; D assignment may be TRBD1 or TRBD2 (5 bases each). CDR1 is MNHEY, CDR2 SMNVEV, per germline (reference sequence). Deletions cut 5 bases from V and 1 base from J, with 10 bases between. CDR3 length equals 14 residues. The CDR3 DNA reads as TGTGCCAGCAGTGGGGCTAGCCGCACAGATACGCAGTATTTT. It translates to CASSGASRTDTQYF.